This is a list of T cell receptor beta chains from one sample in a study of blood T cell repertoires in COVID-19. Produced via immunoSEQ multiplex PCR; TCRdb's table is partial and in-frame only. The sample lists about 240,000 clones, 80% to 95% occurring once. Input material: peripheral blood. These receptors came from a man aged 30-40 years with COVID-19, enrolled during active disease. Each CDR3 is given with its conserved first and last residue. The order of the fields is J gene, clone size, D gene, V gene, CDR3 length, CDR3 DNA, CDR3 protein. D genes are given only for firm matches. For some rows the clone size is stated as once, few or many, or as a class when expanded; others skip it.

J gene: TRBJ1-5
clone size: NA
D gene: NA
V gene: TRBV19
CDR3 length: 15
CDR3 DNA: TGTGCCAGTAGTCCCCGGCCGGGTAGAGGGCAGCCCCAGCATTTT
CDR3 protein: CASSPRPGRGQPQHF

J gene: TRBJ1-1
clone size: NA
D gene: NA
V gene: TRBV10-2
CDR3 length: 14
CDR3 DNA: TGCGCCAGCAGGGATACAGGGCGGGTATCTGAAGCTTTCTTT
CDR3 protein: CASRDTGRVSEAFF

J gene: TRBJ2-1
clone size: NA
D gene: TRBD2
V gene: TRBV3-1/TRBV3-2
CDR3 length: 15
CDR3 DNA: TGTGCCAGCGGTTTAGCGGGGGGATCCTACAATGAGCAGTTCTTC
CDR3 protein: CASGLAGGSYNEQFF

J gene: TRBJ2-1
clone size: NA
D gene: NA
V gene: TRBV9
CDR3 length: 15
CDR3 DNA: TGTGCCAGCAGCGTAGGCTCAGCGAACTACAATGAGCAGTTCTTC
CDR3 protein: CASSVGSANYNEQFF

J gene: TRBJ1-5
clone size: NA
D gene: NA
V gene: TRBV3-1/TRBV3-2
CDR3 length: 14
CDR3 DNA: TGTGCCAGCAGCCAAGAACGGACAGATCAGCCCCAGCATTTT
CDR3 protein: CASSQERTDQPQHF

J gene: TRBJ1-1
clone size: NA
D gene: NA
V gene: TRBV9
CDR3 length: 14
CDR3 DNA: TGTGCCAGCAGCGTAGACAGTGGGAACACTGAAGCTTTCTTT
CDR3 protein: CASSVDSGNTEAFF

J gene: TRBJ1-1
clone size: once
D gene: TRBD1
V gene: TRBV29-1
CDR3 length: 13
CDR3 DNA: TGCAGCGTTCAGAGGGACAGGGCGGCTGAAGCTTTCTTT
CDR3 protein: CSVQRDRAAEAFF

J gene: TRBJ2-5
clone size: NA
D gene: TRBD2
V gene: TRBV5-4
CDR3 length: 16
CDR3 DNA: TGTGCCAGCAGCGATCCCGAGCGGGGGGGCCTAAAGACCCAGTACTTC
CDR3 protein: CASSDPERGGLKTQYF

J gene: TRBJ2-2
clone size: NA
D gene: NA
V gene: TRBV6-1
CDR3 length: 14
CDR3 DNA: TGTGCCAGCAGTGAACACAGGGAATCCGGGGAGCTGTTTTTT
CDR3 protein: CASSEHRESGELFF

J gene: TRBJ1-5
clone size: NA
D gene: NA
V gene: TRBV5-1
CDR3 length: 14
CDR3 DNA: TGCGCCAGCAGCCCCGGGGGGGGGAATCAGCCCCAGCATTTT
CDR3 protein: CASSPGGGNQPQHF

J gene: TRBJ2-2
clone size: NA
D gene: TRBD2
V gene: TRBV11-2
CDR3 length: 15
CDR3 DNA: TGTGCCAGCAGCTTACCGACTAGCCCCACCGGGGAGCTGTTTTTT
CDR3 protein: CASSLPTSPTGELFF

J gene: TRBJ2-1
clone size: NA
D gene: TRBD2
V gene: TRBV3-1/TRBV3-2
CDR3 length: 15
CDR3 DNA: TGTGCCAGCAGCCAAGTCATCGGGGGGGCCGATGAGCAGTTCTTC
CDR3 protein: CASSQVIGGADEQFF

J gene: TRBJ1-1
clone size: once
D gene: NA
V gene: TRBV4-1
CDR3 length: 13
CDR3 DNA: TGCGCCAGCAGCCGGAGGGGCGAGGCTGAAGCTTTCTTT
CDR3 protein: CASSRRGEAEAFF

J gene: TRBJ1-6
clone size: NA
D gene: TRBD1
V gene: TRBV11-2
CDR3 length: 14
CDR3 DNA: TGTGCCAGCAGCTTTGGACAGGGCCCGTCACCCCTCCACTTT
CDR3 protein: CASSFGQGPSPLHF

J gene: TRBJ1-3
clone size: NA
D gene: NA
V gene: TRBV9
CDR3 length: 17
CDR3 DNA: TGTGCCAGCAGCGTAGACAGTACCCTTTTCTCTGGAAACACCATATATTTT
CDR3 protein: CASSVDSTLFSGNTIYF